The T cell receptor beta chain under discussion was sequenced for a study of cytomegalovirus exposure and HLA in healthy donors. On the study more broadly: A preliminary data release comprised 80 million to 95 million unique TCRs obtained from HLA-typed donors.

To note about this clone: Its antigen is as yet unknown.

PCR primers comprised 60 Vbeta and 13 Jbeta primers. Method: immunoSEQ multiplex PCR; TCRdb's copy keeps in-frame clones and lacks some. Of about 100,000 clones in the sample, about 80% were seen once. The trim removed 3 bases at V and 2 bases at J, leaving 3 bases unmatched. The CDR3 has 15 amino acids. Germline V gene data show CDR1 as KGHSH and CDR2 as LQKENI. Findings of the study overall: Rarity characterized most TCR sequences, yet some public TCRs appeared in many donors. According to the study, roughly 160 TCR beta chains were cytomegalovirus-associated.

Sequences were obtained from PBMCs. The gene calls are TRBV18 and TRBJ2-2; 7 bases map to TRBD1. This receptor was identified in a female donor in good health and CMV-seropositive. This CDR3 is CASSPTGVNTGELFF. Written as DNA, the CDR3 is TGTGCCAGCTCACCTACAGGGGTAAACACCGGGGAGCTGTTTTTT.